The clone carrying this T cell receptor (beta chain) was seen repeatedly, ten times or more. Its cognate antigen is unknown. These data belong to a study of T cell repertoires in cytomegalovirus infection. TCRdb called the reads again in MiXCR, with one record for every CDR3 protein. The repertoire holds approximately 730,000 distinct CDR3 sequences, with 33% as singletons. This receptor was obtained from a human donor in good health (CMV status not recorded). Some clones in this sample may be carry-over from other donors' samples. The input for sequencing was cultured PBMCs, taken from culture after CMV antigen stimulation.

CDR3 in amino acids: CASSRSDHRRGGNIQYF. The CDR3 DNA sequence: TGTGCCAGCAGCCGCAGTGATCATAGGAGGGGTGGAAACATTCAGTACTTC. The chain combines TRBV7-9 with TRBJ2-4; D perhaps matches TRBD2 (6 bases). This CDR3 has 17 residues. With 5 bases removed from V and 6 bases from J, the gap between germline ends came to 23 bases. Germline V gene sequence: CDR1 SEHNR, CDR2 FQNEAQ (reference sequence).